This TCR beta chain is from a study of blood T cell repertoires in COVID-19. The overall study: The origin of the acute and convalescent COVID-19 samples was the United States, Italy and Spain.

Original processing methods: Reference gene primer amplification in the assay estimated nucleated cell counts. This table comes from immunoSEQ multiplex PCR, and its TCRdb copy is limited to in-frame clones, with some not included. That table furnishes V, J and clone size, whereas the DNA furnished D and trimming. The sample holds approximately 240,000 clones, around 85% seen once. This clone was seen only a few times. Trimming took 3 bases from V and 3 from J, leaving 15 bases between them. CDR3 size: 15 residues. CDR1 and CDR2 (germline): SGHAT, FQNNGV. Enrolled through a virtual design, the participants were between about 18 and 89 years of age and came from some 26 US areas. Clinical histories supplied by participants themselves formed the basis of cohort assignment.

The chain is built from TRBV11-2 and TRBJ2-7; D perhaps matches TRBD2 (5 bases). The sample comprised PBMCs or T cells enriched from blood (not recorded which). The origin of this receptor is a middle-aged woman with acute COVID-19. The CDR3 loop is CASSFSDWTLYEQYF. In DNA form, the CDR3 reads TGTGCCAGCAGCTTCTCGGACTGGACCCTCTACGAGCAGTACTTC.